Sequencing of this T cell receptor (beta chain) was carried out in a study of T cell responses to AZD1222 COVID-19 vaccine. For the study at large: Second doses that came at about 4 or about 12 weeks were put together. Whole-study results and caveats: The study found Spike-specific TCR breadth and depth rose after two AZD1222 doses. Vaccine-associated CD4 TCRs ranged over spike, dominating at 160-218 and 743-854. Most donors were white British, females outnumbered males, and clonal diversity was possibly underestimated.

The germline V gene has CDR1 MNHNY and CDR2 SVGAGI (reference sequence). V lost 5 bases to trimming and J lost 0 bases, with 20 bases between them. This CDR3 spans 17 amino acids. This clone appeared once. Its specificity is unknown. Data came from immunoSEQ multiplex PCR; TCRdb stores just in-frame clones and leaves some out. The table includes some 99,000 clones, approximately 91% detected once. The chain is built from TRBV6-6 and TRBJ2-7; D might be TRBD2 (6 bases). The source of this sequence is an adult in good health. This specimen consisted of peripheral blood, obtained on day 0 of AZD1222 vaccination. CDR3 DNA sequence: TGTGCCAGCAGTCCCCCTGGCGTGGGCGGGGCCTCCTACGAGCAGTACTTC. This translates into CASSPPGVGGASYEQYF.